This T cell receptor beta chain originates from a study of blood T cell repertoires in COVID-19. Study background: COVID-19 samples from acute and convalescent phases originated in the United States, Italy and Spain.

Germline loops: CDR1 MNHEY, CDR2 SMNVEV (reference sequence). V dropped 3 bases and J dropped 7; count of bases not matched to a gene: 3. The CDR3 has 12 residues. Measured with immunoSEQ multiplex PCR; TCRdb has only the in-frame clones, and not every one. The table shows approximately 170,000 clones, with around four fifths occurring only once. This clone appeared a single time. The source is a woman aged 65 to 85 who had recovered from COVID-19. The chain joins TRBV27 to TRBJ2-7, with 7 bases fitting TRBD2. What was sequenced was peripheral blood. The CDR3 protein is CASSFHGREQYF. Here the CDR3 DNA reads TGTGCCAGCAGTTTCCACGGGAGGGAGCAGTACTTC.